This TCR beta chain was profiled in a study of CD4+ T cells in melanoma. Using immunoSEQ multiplex PCR, the repertoire was profiled, and TCRdb retains in-frame clones only, with some absent. Of approximately 12,000 clones detected, about 72% appear once; the ten largest clones hold around an eighth. Overall study results and limits: Neoantigen-specific CD4+ T cells in melanoma reportedly had diverse differentiation states. A reported correlation linked neoantigen-specific CD4+ T cells to CD8+, macrophage and B cell function.

Concerning this clone: Its antigen remains unidentified.

This CDR3 is built from 14 residues. Per the germline V gene, CDR1 is SGHDT and CDR2 is YYEEEE. V was shortened by 0 bases and J by 7 bases, with 13 bases between the two germline ends. This clonotype originated in a human donor with melanoma. The sequencing input was cells from a culture (not recorded whether cultured in vitro). The chain joins TRBV5-6 to TRBJ1-2, with D uncertain. The CDR3 DNA is TGTGCCAGCAGCTTGGTGACGGGTGTGAGTGGCTACACCTTC. It yields the protein CASSLVTGVSGYTF.